The sequence of this TCR beta chain was determined in a study of CD8+CD57+ T cells in acquired aplastic anemia. As regards this clonotype: Its matching antigen is unknown.

Germline trimming cut 4 bases from V and 6 bases from J; bases unmatched to any gene: 20. The CDR3 runs 19 residues. CDR3 and TCR beta VDJ profiling relied on a genomic DNA template. One entry per CDR3 protein, called by TCRdb with MiXCR from the reads. The table shows about 150,000 distinct CDR3 sequences, with roughly two fifths occurring only once. Whole-study results and caveats: Patient and control CD8+ Simpson's diversity was not significantly different.

This clonotype was obtained from a human donor in good health, serving as a control. Sequenced: sorted CD4+, CD8+, or CD8+CD57+ T cells (not recorded which) from PBMCs. The chain combines TRBV12-3 or TRBV12-4 with TRBJ2-1; TRBD1 agrees at 8 bases. CDR3 amino acids: CASSSPGAWRTGFGNEQFF. The CDR3 DNA sequence: TGTGCCAGCAGTTCCCCCGGGGCGTGGCGGACAGGGTTCGGCAATGAGCAGTTCTTC.